Below are 24 T cell receptor beta chains sequenced from a single sample in a study of cytomegalovirus exposure and HLA in healthy donors. Vbeta (60) and Jbeta (13) primers were used in the PCR. Repertoires were generated with immunoSEQ multiplex PCR, while TCRdb's copy carries only in-frame clones and drops some. The table includes about 190,000 clones, 82% detected once. Sequencing used PBMCs. The origin of the receptors is a woman aged 18-29 years in good health and CMV-seronegative.

This chain uses TRBV6-5 with TRBJ2-2; D is possibly TRBD2 (7 bases). The CDR3 covers 15 residues. The V end was cut by 6 bases, the J end by 4 bases, with 15 bases between. The germline V gene encodes CDR1 MNHEY and CDR2 SVGAGI. CDR3 region: CASSSSGGGTGELFF. The CDR3 DNA sequence: TGTGCCAGCAGCTCTAGCGGAGGGGGCACCGGGGAGCTGTTTTTT.

Remarks on this clone: Other DNA sequences in the same sample also yield this CDR3. The chain joins TRBV18 to TRBJ2-3; no reliable D call. CDR1 is KGHSH, CDR2 LQKENI, per germline. V was shortened by 3 bases and J by 2 bases, with 3 bases between the two germline ends. The CDR3 is 12 residues long. CDR3 coding DNA: TGTGCCAGCTCACCTTACACAGATACGCAGTATTTT. Encoded protein: CASSPYTDTQYF.

This clone has just one count. The DNA of the CDR3 is TGTGCCAGCAGCTTTGGGGACACCGAGGCCACCTTC. Residues: CASSFGDTEATF. This sequence joins TRBV7-8 and TRBJ1-2; perhaps TRBD1 as D (6 bases). This CDR3 is 12 amino acids long. Germline V gene data show CDR1 as SGHVS and CDR2 as FQNEAQ. With 3 bases removed from V and 13 bases from J, the gap between germline ends came to 15 bases.

The V call is TRBV7-9, the J call TRBJ2-3; D is possibly TRBD2 (6 bases). V lost 4 bases and J lost 0, with 8 bases in between. The CDR3 covers 14 residues. Per the germline V gene, CDR1 is SEHNR and CDR2 is FQNEAQ (reference sequence). CDR3 DNA sequence: TGTGCCAGCAGCTATGGGACTAGCACAGATACGCAGTATTTT. Translating gives CASSYGTSTDTQYF.

J is TRBJ2-2 and V is TRBV15, with 9 bases matching TRBD2. The CDR3 has 17 residues. The V gene's germline CDR1 is LNHNV and CDR2 YYDKDF (reference sequence). V trimming: 3 bases; J trimming: 0 bases; junction bases outside the gene matches: 5. The CDR3 DNA reads TGTGCCACCAGCAGGTTAGCGGGGGTCACGAACACCGGGGAGCTGTTTTTT. This sequence encodes CATSRLAGVTNTGELFF.

Only one count was recorded for this clone. The chain combines TRBV5-8 with TRBJ2-3; 10 nucleotides agree with TRBD2. Germline values: CDR1 SGHTS, CDR2 YDEGEE. The V and J ends lost 3 bases and 5 bases, in that order; junction bases with no gene match: 3. This CDR3 contains 14 residues. CDR3 bases: TGTGCCAGCAGCTCGGGACTAGCGATAGATACGCAGTATTTT. Its protein product is CASSSGLAIDTQYF.

This rearrangement joins TRBV10-1 to TRBJ1-2, with TRBD1 matching over 9 bases. CDR3 length: 14 residues. The germline V gene has CDR1 WNHNN and CDR2 SYGVQD (reference sequence). Losses at the gene ends were 3 bases for V and 7 bases for J; bases not matched to a gene: 6. This CDR3 reads CASSERDRDRGYTF. In nucleotides, the CDR3 is TGCGCCAGCAGTGAAAGGGACAGGGATCGTGGCTACACCTTC.

The rearrangement uses TRBV7-2 and TRBJ2-7, with D unclear. The CDR3 runs 13 residues. CDR1 and CDR2 (germline): SGHTA, FQGNSA. V was clipped by 5 bases and J by 6 bases, with 14 bases between them. The CDR3 DNA is TGTGCCAGCAGCCCGAAATACAGAAGCGAGCAGTACTTC. Translating it yields CASSPKYRSEQYF.

V is TRBV10-3 and J is TRBJ1-2; the match to TRBD1 covers 8 bases. The CDR3 has 15 amino acids. The J segment lost 5 bases and the V segment lost 5 bases, leaving 10 bases of the junction unmatched. Per germline, CDR1 ENHRY and CDR2 SYGVKD. CDR3 residues: CAISQDRDPPYGYTF. CDR3 nucleotide sequence: TGTGCCATCAGTCAGGACAGGGACCCTCCGTATGGCTACACCTTC.

The chain couples TRBV9 to TRBJ1-3; D remains unclear. Germline CDR1 is SGDLS and CDR2 is YYNGEE. The CDR3 length is 13 residues. V was cut by 0 bases and J by 6 bases, with 7 bases left in between. CDR3 sequence: CASSVGTENTIYF. CDR3 in DNA: TGTGCCAGCAGCGTAGGTACAGAAAACACCATATATTTT.

The chain carries TRBV19 and TRBJ1-4; 11 bases match TRBD1. CDR3 length equals 15 residues. V trimming: 5 bases; J trimming: 7 bases; junction bases outside the gene matches: 6. CDR1 and CDR2 from the germline V gene are LNHDA and SQIVND (reference sequence). In nucleotides, the CDR3 is TGTGCCAGTAGTTCGTCCGGGACAGGGGGTGAAAAACTGTTTTTT. This codes for CASSSSGTGGEKLFF.

V gene TRBV6-6 combines with J gene TRBJ2-3, with D unresolved. The V end lost 7 bases, the J end lost 4 bases, and 9 bases lay between the germline ends. Per germline, CDR1 MNHNY and CDR2 SVGAGI (reference sequence). The CDR3 spans 12 residues. This CDR3 reads CASTYRADTQYF. CDR3 nucleotide sequence: TGTGCCAGCACCTACCGGGCAGATACGCAGTATTTT.

The CDR3 loop reads CASSPRGGGQNEQFF. CDR3 coding DNA: TGTGCCAGCAGCCCACGTGGCGGGGGCCAGAATGAGCAGTTCTTC. The chain combines TRBV6-5 with TRBJ2-1; D is possibly TRBD2 (7 bases). CDR1 is MNHEY and CDR2 is SVGAGI in the germline V gene. The CDR3 extends over 15 amino acids. With 6 bases removed from V and 7 bases from J, the gap between germline ends came to 19 bases.

The chain carries TRBV7-3 and TRBJ2-2; TRBD2 aligns across 10 bases. J lost 4 bases, V lost 3 bases, and 8 bases had no gene match. The length of the CDR3 is 17 residues. Germline loops: CDR1 SGHTA, CDR2 FQGTGA. For the CDR3, the DNA is TGTGCCAGCAGCTTTGGCCTAGCGGGAGCTCGCACCGGGGAGCTGTTTTTT. Translating it yields CASSFGLAGARTGELFF.

The chain joins TRBV6-5 to TRBJ2-1; the match to TRBD2 covers 9 bases. The J segment lost 7 bases and the V segment lost 8 bases, leaving 12 bases of the junction unmatched. Looked up from germline, CDR1 is MNHEY and CDR2 is SVGAGI. The CDR3 is 15 amino acids. CDR3 sequence: CASRTFSGGGNEQFF. The CDR3 nucleotides read TGTGCCAGCCGTACGTTTAGCGGGGGAGGTAATGAGCAGTTCTTC.

The CDR3 DNA follows: TGTGCCAGCAGCTTAATCAGGGGGTTCACTGAAGCTTTCTTT. Encoded protein: CASSLIRGFTEAFF. This chain links TRBV5-8 with TRBJ1-1; TRBD1 matches 7 bases. V shed 2 bases and J 4 bases; nucleotides not matched to a gene: 5. This CDR3 is 14 amino acids long. Germline CDR1 SGHTS, CDR2 YDEGEE.

The chain links TRBV6-5 to TRBJ1-4; 7 nucleotides line up with TRBD1. Trimming at V came to 6 bases and at J to 8 bases, leaving 9 bases not matched to a gene. Germline values: CDR1 MNHEY, CDR2 SVGAGI. The CDR3 runs to 14 residues. The CDR3 nucleotides are TGTGCCAGCAGGAGACACAGGGGAGACGAAAAACTGTTTTTT. The encoded protein is CASRRHRGDEKLFF.

This chain uses TRBV19 with TRBJ2-7, with TRBD2 matching 11 bases. V was clipped by 3 bases and J by 4 bases; unmatched bases: 5. This CDR3 spans 15 amino acids. Germline V lookup: CDR1 LNHDA, CDR2 SQIVND (reference sequence). Written as DNA, the CDR3 is TGTGCCAGTAGTATTGGCCTAGCGGGGGGTTACGAGCAGTACTTC. Residues: CASSIGLAGGYEQYF. The full variable domain, its missing parts supplied by reference TRBV19 and TRBJ2-7, is DGGITQSPKYLFRKEGQNVTLSCEQNLNHDAMYWYRQDPGQGLRLIYYSQIVNDFQKGDIAEGYSVSREKKESFPLTVTSAQKNPTAFYLCASSIGLAGGYEQYFGPGTRLTVT.

This CDR3 reads CAAGAWENTDTQYF. The CDR3 nucleotides read TGTGCCGCGGGCGCGTGGGAGAACACAGATACGCAGTATTTT. The chain carries TRBV6-5 and TRBJ2-3; tentatively, D is TRBD2 (5 bases). In germline, CDR1 is MNHEY, CDR2 SVGAGI. The CDR3 length is 14 residues. Between the trimmed V and J ends, which lost 11 bases and 2 bases, there was a span of 17 bases.

The sample holds a few counts of this clone. The chain employs TRBV28 and TRBJ2-7; weak D call: TRBD1 (6 bases). CDR3 length: 12 residues. V lost 7 bases and J 4 bases, leaving 11 bases between the germline ends. Germline V CDR1 and CDR2: MDHEN, SYDVKM. The CDR3 DNA reads as TGTGCCAGCAAAAAACAGGGTTACGAGCAGTACTTC. Residues: CASKKQGYEQYF.

This clone turned up a few times. The chain uses TRBV6-5 and TRBJ1-1; tentative D call: TRBD1 (5 bases). The V and J ends lost 0 bases and 5 bases respectively, with 13 bases between them. CDR1 is MNHEY, CDR2 SVGAGI, per germline. The length of the CDR3 is 15 residues. The CDR3 reads CASSYSGHQSTEAFF. The CDR3 DNA follows: TGTGCCAGCAGTTACTCCGGACACCAGAGTACTGAAGCTTTCTTT.

The chain couples TRBV5-1 to TRBJ2-5; TRBD2 is a possible D gene (5 bases). The CDR3 sequence is 14 residues long. The V end was cut by 3 bases, the J end by 1 base, with 10 bases between. Germline V gene sequence: CDR1 SGHRS, CDR2 YFSETQ. CDR3 sequence: CASSSGTVQETQYF. The CDR3 DNA is TGCGCCAGCAGCTCGGGAACCGTCCAAGAGACCCAGTACTTC.

This chain joins TRBV14 and TRBJ2-3; 7 bases fit TRBD2. CDR1 is SGHDN and CDR2 is FVKESK in the germline V gene. This CDR3 is built from 16 residues. With V trimmed by 2 bases and J by 2 bases, 7 bases remained unmatched. Here the CDR3 reads CASSQIGGLSTDTQYF. For the CDR3, the DNA is TGTGCCAGCAGCCAAATCGGGGGACTATCCACAGATACGCAGTATTTT.

The genes are TRBV27 and TRBJ2-3; D call uncertain. CDR3 size: 12 residues. V was shortened by 6 bases and J by 0 bases, with 4 bases between the two germline ends. Germline CDR1 and CDR2: MNHEY and SMNVEV (reference sequence). The CDR3 bases are TGTGCCAGCAGGAGAAGCACAGATACGCAGTATTTT. Translating gives CASRRSTDTQYF.